This T cell receptor beta chain comes out of a study of T cell responses to AZD1222 COVID-19 vaccine. Study-level findings and limits: Most donors were white British and more were female, and clonal diversity was possibly underestimated.

Comments on this clone: Antigen unknown.

The CDR3 has 14 residues. Germline assignment: CDR1 SGHNT and CDR2 YYREEE (reference sequence). V was trimmed by 0 bases and J by 7 bases, leaving 8 bases between them. Libraries were prepared by immunoSEQ multiplex PCR; TCRdb keeps only in-frame clonotypes and omits some of them. Of roughly 150,000 clones in the sample, just over 90% are singletons; the top ten hold 9.1%. The TCR comes from an adult in good health. The rearrangement links TRBV5-4 to TRBJ1-6, with D possibly being TRBD1 (5 bases). Specimen: peripheral blood, collected on day 0 of AZD1222 vaccination. The DNA for the CDR3 is TGTGCCAGCAGCTTGGGGGCAGGGAATTCACCCCTCCACTTT. Its translation: CASSLGAGNSPLHF.